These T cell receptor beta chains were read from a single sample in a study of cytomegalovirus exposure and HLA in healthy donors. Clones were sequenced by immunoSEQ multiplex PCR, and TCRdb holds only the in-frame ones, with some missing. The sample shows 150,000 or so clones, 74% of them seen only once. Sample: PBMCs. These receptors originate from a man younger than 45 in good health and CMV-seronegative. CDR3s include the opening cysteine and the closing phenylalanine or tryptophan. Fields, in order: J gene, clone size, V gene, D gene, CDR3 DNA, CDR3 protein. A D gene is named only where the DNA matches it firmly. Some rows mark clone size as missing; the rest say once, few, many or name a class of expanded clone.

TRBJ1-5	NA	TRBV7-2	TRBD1	TGTGCCAGCAGCCGCGACAGGGGGCGTAATCAGCCCCAGCATTTT	CASSRDRGRNQPQHF
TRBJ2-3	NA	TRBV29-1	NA	TGCAGCGTTGAAGAGGCAGCGCCGGTCACAGATACGCAGTATTTT	CSVEEAAPVTDTQYF
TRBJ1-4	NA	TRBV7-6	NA	TGTGCCAGCAGCCGAAGTAGGGGTGAAAAACTGTTTTTT	CASSRSRGEKLFF
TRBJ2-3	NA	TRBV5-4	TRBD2	TGTGCCAGCAGCTTGGGGGCTAGCGGGGGGATGACAGATACGCAGTATTTT	CASSLGASGGMTDTQYF
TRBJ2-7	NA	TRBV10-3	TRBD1	TGTGCCATCAGTGAGGGGGACAGCAGCTCCTACGAGCAGTACTTC	CAISEGDSSSYEQYF
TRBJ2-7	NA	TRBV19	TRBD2	TGTGCCAGTAGTCCACGGTCTAGCGGGGGCTACTACGAGCAGTACTTC	CASSPRSSGGYYEQYF
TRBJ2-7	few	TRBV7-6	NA	TGTGCCAGCAGCGCGGGGGCCCTCACCGAGCAGTACTTC	CASSAGALTEQYF
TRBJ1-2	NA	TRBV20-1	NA	TGCAGTGCTAGAGATACTTATGGCTACACCTTC	CSARDTYGYTF
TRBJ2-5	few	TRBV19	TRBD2	TGTGCCAGTAGTATAATTAAGGGAGGGTTGGAGACCCAGTACTTC	CASSIIKGGLETQYF
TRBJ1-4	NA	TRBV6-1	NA	TGTGCCAGCAGTGAAAGGGCGGGGGCGGGAGAAAAACTGTTTTTT	CASSERAGAGEKLFF
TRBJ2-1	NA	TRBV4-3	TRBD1	TGCGCCAGCAGCCAAGCCGGGGACAGGGCTAACAATGAGCAGTTCTTC	CASSQAGDRANNEQFF
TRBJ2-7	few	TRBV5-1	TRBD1	TGCGCCAGCAGCACGGGGACAGGGCGGTCCTACGAGCAGTACTTC	CASSTGTGRSYEQYF
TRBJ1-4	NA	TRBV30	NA	TGTGCCTGGAGCTCGCCGGGGGGGGTAGGGAGAGAAAAACTGTTTTTT	CAWSSPGGVGREKLFF
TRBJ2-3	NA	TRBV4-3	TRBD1	TGCGCCAGCAGCCGAAACGCCGGGACAGGGGGCACAGATACGCAGTATTTT	CASSRNAGTGGTDTQYF
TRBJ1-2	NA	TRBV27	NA	TGTGCCAGCAGGATAGCAGGGGCGGATGGCTACACCTTC	CASRIAGADGYTF
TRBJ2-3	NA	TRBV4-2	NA	TGTGCCAGCAGACAACGGGCCCAGGGTGCCGAAGATACGCAGTATTTT	CASRQRAQGAEDTQYF
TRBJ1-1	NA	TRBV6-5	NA	TGTGCCAGCAAACGGGGGTTGGGCACTGAAGCTTTCTTT	CASKRGLGTEAFF
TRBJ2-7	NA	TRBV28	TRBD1	TGTGCCAGCAGCACCGGGACAGGGGCTAACGAGCAGTACTTC	CASSTGTGANEQYF
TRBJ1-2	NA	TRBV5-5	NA	TGTGCCAGCAGCTTGAAGGCGGGGGTGTGTGGCTACACCTTC	CASSLKAGVCGYTF
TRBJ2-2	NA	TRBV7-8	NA	TGTGCCAGCAGCATAAACACCGGGGAGCTGTTTTTT	CASSINTGELFF
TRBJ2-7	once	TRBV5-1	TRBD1	TGCGCCAGCAGCTCATCGACAGGGTGGGATTACGAGCAGTACTTC	CASSSSTGWDYEQYF
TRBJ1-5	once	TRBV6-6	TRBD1	TGTGCCAGCAGTACCACAGGGGGACATAGCAATCAGCCCCAGCATTTT	CASSTTGGHSNQPQHF
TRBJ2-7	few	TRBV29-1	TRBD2	TGCAGCACCAGGACTAGCGGGACCTCCTACGAGCAGTACTTC	CSTRTSGTSYEQYF
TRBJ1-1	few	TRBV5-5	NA	TGTGCCAGCAGCTTGGTCGGCCCAGAGGGCACTGAAGCTTTCTTT	CASSLVGPEGTEAFF
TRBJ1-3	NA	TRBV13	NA	TGTGCCAGCAGCTCAAAGACAGAGCCGCGCTATGGAAACACCATATATTTT	CASSSKTEPRYGNTIYF
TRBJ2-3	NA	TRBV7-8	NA	TGTGCCAGCAGCTTACAGGGTAAAACAGATACGCAGTATTTT	CASSLQGKTDTQYF
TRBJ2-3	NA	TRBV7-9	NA	TGTGCCAGCAGCTTACCTACTAGCGATACGCAGTATTTT	CASSLPTSDTQYF
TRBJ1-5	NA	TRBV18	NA	TGTGCCAGCTCGTCACAGGGCTCCCAGCCCCAGCATTTT	CASSSQGSQPQHF
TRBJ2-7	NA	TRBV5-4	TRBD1	TGTGCCAGCAGCTCGGGACAGGGCCCCTACGAGCAGTACTTC	CASSSGQGPYEQYF
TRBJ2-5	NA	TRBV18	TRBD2	TGTGCCAGCTCACCGGGACTAGCGGGGGTAAACCAAGAGACCCAGTACTTC	CASSPGLAGVNQETQYF
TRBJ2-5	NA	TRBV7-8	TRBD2	TGTGCCAGCAGAGGTTCGACTAGCGGGGGTCCCTTGGGGACCCAGTACTTC	CASRGSTSGGPLGTQYF
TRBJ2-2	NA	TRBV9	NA	TGTGCCAGCAGCGTAGCTATTAAGAACACCGGGGAGCTGTTTTTT	CASSVAIKNTGELFF
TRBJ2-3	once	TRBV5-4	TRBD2	TGTGCCAGCAGCTCCGCAGGGGGGCGGGGGGGCTTAGATACGCAGTATTTT	CASSSAGGRGGLDTQYF
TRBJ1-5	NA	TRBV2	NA	TGTGCCAGCAGTGACCCCCGTCAGCCCCAGCATTTT	CASSDPRQPQHF
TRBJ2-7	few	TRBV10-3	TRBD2	TGTGCCATCAGTGGGGGACTAGCGGGGACTGACGAGCAGTACTTC	CAISGGLAGTDEQYF
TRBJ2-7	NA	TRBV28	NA	TGTGCCAGCAGCCCATCAGGGATGTACGAGCAGTACTTC	CASSPSGMYEQYF
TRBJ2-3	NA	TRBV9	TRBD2	TGTGCCAGCAGCCCGACTAGCGGGGGGAACACAGATACGCAGTATTTT	CASSPTSGGNTDTQYF